The 7 T cell receptor beta chains below all came from one sample that was sequenced in a study of Tregs in tolerant kidney transplant recipients. Assay used: immunoSEQ multiplex PCR; TCRdb lists only in-frame clones, some missing. The sample consists of tens of thousands of clones, roughly nine tenths of them appearing once. Specimen: Tregs from blood. Source of these receptors: a human donor in good health.

This chain connects TRBV6-1 to TRBJ2-7; D may match TRBD1 or TRBD2 (5 bases each). Trimming took off 7 bases at V and 6 bases at J, with 19 bases between the two ends. From germline, CDR1 is MNHNS and CDR2 SASEGT. The CDR3 runs to 14 residues. The CDR3 reads CASNLRTGLSEQYF. CDR3 sequence (DNA): TGTGCCAGCAATCTACGAACGGGGCTGAGCGAGCAGTACTTC.

The chain is built from TRBV7-9 and TRBJ1-4; TRBD1 agrees at 9 bases. V lost 1 base to trimming and J lost 2 bases; unmatched junction nucleotides: 11. This CDR3 spans 19 amino acids. The V gene's germline CDR1 is SEHNR and CDR2 FQNEAQ (reference sequence). Here the CDR3 reads CASSLVFLGQGFTNEKLFF. The CDR3 DNA follows: TGTGCCAGCAGCTTAGTATTTTTGGGACAGGGATTTACTAATGAAAAACTGTTTTTT.

The rearrangement joins TRBV5-1 to TRBJ2-5; D is undetermined. The CDR3 is 15 residues long. Trimming stripped 4 bases from V and 1 base from J, with 14 bases between. Per the germline V gene, CDR1 is SGHRS and CDR2 is YFSETQ. The CDR3 DNA is TGCGCCAGCAGCCAAACCGGCAGGCCCCAAGAGACCCAGTACTTC. Translated, it gives CASSQTGRPQETQYF. The full variable domain, completed using reference TRBV5-1 and TRBJ2-5, is KAGVTQTPRYLIKTRGQQVTLSCSPISGHRSVSWYQQTPGQGLQFLFEYFSETQRNKGNFPGRFSGRQFSNSRSEMNVSTLELGDSALYLCASSQTGRPQETQYFGPGTRLLVL.

The genes are TRBV7-9 and TRBJ1-2, with D perhaps matching TRBD1 (5 bases). Germline V lookup: CDR1 SEHNR, CDR2 FQNEAQ (reference sequence). The germline V and J ends were trimmed by 8 bases and 1 base, with 14 bases remaining between them. The CDR3 has 14 residues. The CDR3 region has the DNA TGTGCCAGCGCATCTCGGGACTTTAACTATGGCTACACCTTC. It specifies CASASRDFNYGYTF. Drawing the rest from reference TRBV7-9 and TRBJ1-2, the complete variable domain is DTGVSQNPRHKITKRGQNVTFRCDPISEHNRLYWYRQTLGQGPEFLTYFQNEAQLEKSRLLSDRFSAERPKGSFSTLEIQRTEQGDSAMYLCASASRDFNYGYTFGSGTRLTVV.

This chain connects TRBV7-2 to TRBJ2-4; 8 bases are a match to TRBD1. CDR3 size: 15 residues. V gave up 7 bases and J gave up 3 bases; unmatched junction bases: 8. The V gene's germline CDR1 is SGHTA and CDR2 FQGNSA. This CDR3 reads CASTQGAYNKNIQYF. CDR3 nucleotides: TGTGCCAGCACCCAGGGGGCCTATAACAAAAACATTCAGTACTTC. Full variable domain (missing parts from reference TRBV7-2 and TRBJ2-4): GAGVSQSPSNKVTEKGKDVELRCDPISGHTALYWYRQSLGQGLEFLIYFQGNSAPDKSGLPSDRFSAERTGGSVSTLTIQRTQQEDSAVYLCASTQGAYNKNIQYFGAGTRLSVL.

The V and J genes are TRBV19 and TRBJ2-3; 7 nucleotides align to TRBD2. Germline V gene lookup returns CDR1 LNHDA and CDR2 SQIVND (reference sequence). This CDR3 is built from 12 residues. J was trimmed by 9 bases and V by 3 bases; bases with no gene match: 3. The DNA for the CDR3 is TGTGCCAGTAGTATCCCGGGGGGAACGCAGTATTTT. This codes for CASSIPGGTQYF.

The chain recombines TRBV28 with TRBJ2-7; D is unresolved. This CDR3 contains 13 residues. V was shortened by 10 bases and J by 2 bases, with 15 bases between the two germline ends. Germline V gives CDR1 MDHEN, CDR2 SYDVKM. The CDR3 here is CATIEWIPYEQYF. CDR3 DNA sequence: TGTGCCACTATCGAATGGATCCCCTACGAGCAGTACTTC.